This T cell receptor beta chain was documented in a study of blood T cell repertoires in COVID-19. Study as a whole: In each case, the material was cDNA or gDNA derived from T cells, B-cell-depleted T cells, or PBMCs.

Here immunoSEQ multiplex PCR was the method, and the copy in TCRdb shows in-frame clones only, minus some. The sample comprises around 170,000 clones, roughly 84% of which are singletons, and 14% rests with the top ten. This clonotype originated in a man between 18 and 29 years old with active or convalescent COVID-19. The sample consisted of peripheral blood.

CDR3 residues: CASTVAPGSGNTIYF. In nucleotides, the CDR3 is TGTGCCAGCACGGTGGCCCCGGGCTCTGGAAACACCATATATTTT. The rearrangement joins TRBV11-2 to TRBJ1-3; D not resolved. Germline V lookup: CDR1 SGHAT, CDR2 FQNNGV. This CDR3 region has 15 residues. Trimming stripped 7 bases from V and 0 bases from J, with 13 bases between.